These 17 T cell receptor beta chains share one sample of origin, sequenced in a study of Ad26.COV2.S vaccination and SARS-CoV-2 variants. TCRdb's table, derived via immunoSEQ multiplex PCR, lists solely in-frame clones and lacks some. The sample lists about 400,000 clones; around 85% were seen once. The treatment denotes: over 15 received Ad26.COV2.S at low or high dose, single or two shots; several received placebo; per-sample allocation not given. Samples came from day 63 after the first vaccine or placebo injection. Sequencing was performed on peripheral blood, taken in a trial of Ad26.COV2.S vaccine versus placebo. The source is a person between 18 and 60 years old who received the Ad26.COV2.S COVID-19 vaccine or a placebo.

CDR3 in DNA: TGTGCCATCAGTGGGACTAGCGGGGGCAGACACTACAATGAGCAGTTCTTC. Amino acids: CAISGTSGGRHYNEQFF. The V gene is TRBV10-3, the J gene TRBJ2-1; TRBD2 aligns across 13 bases. Germline V gene sequence: CDR1 ENHRY, CDR2 SYGVKD. CDR3 size: 17 residues. V shed 4 bases and J 3 bases; nucleotides not matched to a gene: 6.

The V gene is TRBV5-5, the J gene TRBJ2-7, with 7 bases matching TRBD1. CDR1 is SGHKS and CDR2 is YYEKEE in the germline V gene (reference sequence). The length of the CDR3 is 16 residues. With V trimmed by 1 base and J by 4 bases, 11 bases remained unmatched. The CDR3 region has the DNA TGTGCCAGCAGCTTGAATGCCAGGGGGTCTTCTTACGAGCAGTACTTC. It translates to CASSLNARGSSYEQYF.

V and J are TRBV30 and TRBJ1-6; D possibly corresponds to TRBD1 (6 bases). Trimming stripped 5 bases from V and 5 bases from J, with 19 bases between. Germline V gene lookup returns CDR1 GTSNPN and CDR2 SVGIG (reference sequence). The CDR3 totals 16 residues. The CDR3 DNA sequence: TGTGCCTGGGGGACGGCTGGAGGGGGAAATAATTCACCCCTCCACTTT. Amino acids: CAWGTAGGGNNSPLHF.

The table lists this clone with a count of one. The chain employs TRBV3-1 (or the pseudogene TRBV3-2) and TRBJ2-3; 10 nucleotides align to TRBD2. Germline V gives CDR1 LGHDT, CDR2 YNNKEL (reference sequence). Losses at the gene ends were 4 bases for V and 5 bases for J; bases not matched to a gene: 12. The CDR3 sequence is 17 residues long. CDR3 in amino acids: CASSRETGLASIDTQYF. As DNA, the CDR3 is TGTGCCAGCAGCCGGGAAACGGGACTAGCGTCGATAGATACGCAGTATTTT.

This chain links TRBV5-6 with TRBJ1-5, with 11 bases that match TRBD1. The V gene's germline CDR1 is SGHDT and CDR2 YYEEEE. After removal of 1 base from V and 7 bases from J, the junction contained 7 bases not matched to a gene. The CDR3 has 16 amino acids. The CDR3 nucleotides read TGTGCCAGCAGCTTGAGTGGACAGGGGGCCGGACAGCCCCAGCATTTT. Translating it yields CASSLSGQGAGQPQHF.

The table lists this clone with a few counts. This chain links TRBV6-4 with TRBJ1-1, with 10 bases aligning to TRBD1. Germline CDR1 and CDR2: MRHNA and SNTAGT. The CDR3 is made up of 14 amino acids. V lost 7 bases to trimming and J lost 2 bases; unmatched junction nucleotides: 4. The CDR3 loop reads CASKGQGDNTEAFF. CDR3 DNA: TGTGCCAGCAAAGGACAGGGGGACAACACTGAAGCTTTCTTT.

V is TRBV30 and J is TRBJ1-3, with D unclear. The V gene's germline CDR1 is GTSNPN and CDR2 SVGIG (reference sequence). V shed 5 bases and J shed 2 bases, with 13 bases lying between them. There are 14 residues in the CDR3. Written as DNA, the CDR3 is TGTGCCTGGCGGGCGATCAAGGCTGGAAACACCATATATTTT. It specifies CAWRAIKAGNTIYF.

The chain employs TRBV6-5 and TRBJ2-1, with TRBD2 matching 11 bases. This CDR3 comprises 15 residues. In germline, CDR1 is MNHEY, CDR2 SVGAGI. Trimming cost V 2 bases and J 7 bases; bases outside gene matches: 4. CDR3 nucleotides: TGTGCCAGCAGTTACGTAGCGGGGGGGCAGAATGAGCAGTTCTTC. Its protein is CASSYVAGGQNEQFF.

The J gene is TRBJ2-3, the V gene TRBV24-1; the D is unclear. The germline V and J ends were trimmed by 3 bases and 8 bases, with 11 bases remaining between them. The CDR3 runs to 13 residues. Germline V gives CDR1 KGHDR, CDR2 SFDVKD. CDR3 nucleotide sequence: TGTGCCACCAGTGATACGTACTCCGGTACGCAGTATTTT. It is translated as CATSDTYSGTQYF.

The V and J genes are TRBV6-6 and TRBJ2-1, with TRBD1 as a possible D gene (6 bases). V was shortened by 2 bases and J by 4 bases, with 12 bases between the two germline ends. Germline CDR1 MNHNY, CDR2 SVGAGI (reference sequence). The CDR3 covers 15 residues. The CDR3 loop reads CASSYMGDRYNEQFF. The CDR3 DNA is TGTGCCAGCAGTTACATGGGAGACAGGTACAATGAGCAGTTCTTC.

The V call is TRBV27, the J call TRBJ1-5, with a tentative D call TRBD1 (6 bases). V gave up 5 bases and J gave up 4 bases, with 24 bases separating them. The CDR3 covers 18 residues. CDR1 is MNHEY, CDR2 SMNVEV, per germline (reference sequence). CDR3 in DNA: TGTGCCAGCAGTACTCGACAGGACAAGGAGGAGGTGAATCAGCCCCAGCATTTT. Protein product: CASSTRQDKEEVNQPQHF.

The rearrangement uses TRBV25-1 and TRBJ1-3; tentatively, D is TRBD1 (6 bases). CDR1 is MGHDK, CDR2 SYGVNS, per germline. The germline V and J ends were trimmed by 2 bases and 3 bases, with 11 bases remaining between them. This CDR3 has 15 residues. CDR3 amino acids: CASSEPGGLGNTIYF. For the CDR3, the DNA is TGTGCCAGCAGTGAACCCGGGGGCCTTGGAAACACCATATATTTT.

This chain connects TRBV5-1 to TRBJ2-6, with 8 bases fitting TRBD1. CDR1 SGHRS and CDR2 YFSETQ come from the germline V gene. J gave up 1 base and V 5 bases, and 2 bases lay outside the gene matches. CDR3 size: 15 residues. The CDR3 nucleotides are TGCGCCAGCAGGCAGGGGGCTTCTGGGGCCAACGTCCTGACTTTC. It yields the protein CASRQGASGANVLTF.

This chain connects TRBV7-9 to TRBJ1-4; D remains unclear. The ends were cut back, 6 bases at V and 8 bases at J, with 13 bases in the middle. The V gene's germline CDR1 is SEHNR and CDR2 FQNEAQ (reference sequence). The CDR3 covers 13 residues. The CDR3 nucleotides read TGTGCCAGCAGTAGCCAAGGTGGCGAAAAACTGTTTTTT. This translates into CASSSQGGEKLFF.

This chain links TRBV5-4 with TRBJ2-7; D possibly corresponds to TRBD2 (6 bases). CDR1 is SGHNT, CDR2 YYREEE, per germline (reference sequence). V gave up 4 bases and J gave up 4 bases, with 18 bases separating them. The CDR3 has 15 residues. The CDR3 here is CASSPGGQGGYEQYF. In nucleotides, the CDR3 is TGTGCCAGCAGCCCCGGTGGGCAGGGAGGTTACGAGCAGTACTTC.

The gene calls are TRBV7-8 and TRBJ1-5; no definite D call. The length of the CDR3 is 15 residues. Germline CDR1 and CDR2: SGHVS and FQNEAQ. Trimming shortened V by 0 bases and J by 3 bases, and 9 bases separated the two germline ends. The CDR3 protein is CASSLAGQYNQPQHF. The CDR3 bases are TGTGCCAGCAGCTTAGCAGGGCAGTACAATCAGCCCCAGCATTTT.

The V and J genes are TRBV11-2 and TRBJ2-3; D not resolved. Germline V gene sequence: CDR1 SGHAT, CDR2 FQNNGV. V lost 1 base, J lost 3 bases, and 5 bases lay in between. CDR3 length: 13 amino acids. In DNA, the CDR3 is TGTGCCAGCAGCTTAGTGCCTACAGATACGCAGTATTTT. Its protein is CASSLVPTDTQYF.